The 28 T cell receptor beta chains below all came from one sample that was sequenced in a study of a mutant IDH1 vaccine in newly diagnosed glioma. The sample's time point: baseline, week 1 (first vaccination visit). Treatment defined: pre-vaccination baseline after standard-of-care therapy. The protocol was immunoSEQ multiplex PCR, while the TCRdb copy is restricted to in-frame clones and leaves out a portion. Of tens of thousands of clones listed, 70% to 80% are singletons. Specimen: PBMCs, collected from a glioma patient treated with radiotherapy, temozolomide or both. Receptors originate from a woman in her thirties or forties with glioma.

CDR3 sequence: CASSPSSTEAFF. CDR3 bases: TGTGCCAGCAGCCCCTCTAGCACTGAAGCTTTCTTT. This rearrangement joins TRBV7-9 to TRBJ1-1; D unclear. Germline V CDR1 and CDR2: SEHNR, FQNEAQ (reference sequence). The CDR3 totals 12 residues. V was cut by 5 bases and J by 4 bases, with 8 bases left in between. Drawing the rest from reference TRBV7-9 and TRBJ1-1, the complete variable domain is DTGVSQNPRHKITKRGQNVTFRCDPISEHNRLYWYRQTLGQGPEFLTYFQNEAQLEKSRLLSDRFSAERPKGSFSTLEIQRTEQGDSAMYLCASSPSSTEAFFGQGTRLTVV.

CDR3 nucleotides: TGTGCCAGCAGCTCTAAGGGGTGGGCGACGTCGGGTCCCTACAATGAGCAGTTCTTC. Translated: CASSSKGWATSGPYNEQFF. The J gene is TRBJ2-1, the V gene TRBV7-9, with D possibly being TRBD1 (5 bases). V was shortened by 4 bases and J by 2 bases, with 24 bases between the two germline ends. Germline V gives CDR1 SEHNR, CDR2 FQNEAQ (reference sequence). The CDR3 loop spans 19 amino acids. Together with reference TRBV7-9 and TRBJ2-1, the CDR3 gives the full variable domain: DTGVSQNPRHKITKRGQNVTFRCDPISEHNRLYWYRQTLGQGPEFLTYFQNEAQLEKSRLLSDRFSAERPKGSFSTLEIQRTEQGDSAMYLCASSSKGWATSGPYNEQFFGPGTRLTVL.

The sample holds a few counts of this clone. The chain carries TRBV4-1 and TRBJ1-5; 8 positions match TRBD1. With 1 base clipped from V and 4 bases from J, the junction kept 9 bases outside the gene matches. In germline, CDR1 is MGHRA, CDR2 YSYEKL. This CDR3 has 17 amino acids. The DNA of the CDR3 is TGCGCCAGCAGCCAAGGCCCCGGGACAGGTGAAAATCAGCCCCAGCATTTT. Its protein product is CASSQGPGTGENQPQHF.

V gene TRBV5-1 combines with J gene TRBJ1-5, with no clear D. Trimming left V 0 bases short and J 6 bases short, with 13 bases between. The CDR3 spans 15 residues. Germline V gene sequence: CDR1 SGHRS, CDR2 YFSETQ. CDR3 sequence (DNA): TGCGCCAGCAGCTTGGAGCCGGGAGGAGGTCAGCCCCAGCATTTT. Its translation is CASSLEPGGGQPQHF.

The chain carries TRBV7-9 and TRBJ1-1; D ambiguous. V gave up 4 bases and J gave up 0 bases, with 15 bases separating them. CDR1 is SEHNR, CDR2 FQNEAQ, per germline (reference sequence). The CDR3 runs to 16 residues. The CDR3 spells CASSSPPVTLNTEAFF. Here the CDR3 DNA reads TGTGCCAGCAGCTCTCCACCCGTTACCTTGAACACTGAAGCTTTCTTT.

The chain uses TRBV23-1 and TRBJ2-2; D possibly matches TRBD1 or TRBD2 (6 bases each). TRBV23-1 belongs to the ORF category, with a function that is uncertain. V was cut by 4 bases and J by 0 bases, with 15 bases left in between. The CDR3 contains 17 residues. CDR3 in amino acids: CASSPRGTPANTGELFF. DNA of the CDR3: TGCGCCAGCAGTCCACGCGGGACACCTGCGAACACCGGGGAGCTGTTTTTT.

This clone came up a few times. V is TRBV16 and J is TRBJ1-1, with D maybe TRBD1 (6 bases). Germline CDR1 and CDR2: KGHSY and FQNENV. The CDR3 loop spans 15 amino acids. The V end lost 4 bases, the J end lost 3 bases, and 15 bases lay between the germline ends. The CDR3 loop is CASSLPGAVDTEAFF. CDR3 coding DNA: TGTGCCAGCAGCCTTCCAGGGGCGGTCGACACTGAAGCTTTCTTT.

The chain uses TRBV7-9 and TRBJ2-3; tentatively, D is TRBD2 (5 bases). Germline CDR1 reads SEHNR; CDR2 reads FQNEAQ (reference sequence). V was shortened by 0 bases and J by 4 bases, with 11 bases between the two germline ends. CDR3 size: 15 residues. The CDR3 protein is CASSLARGVADTQYF. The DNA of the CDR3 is TGTGCCAGCAGCTTAGCCCGGGGAGTAGCAGATACGCAGTATTTT.

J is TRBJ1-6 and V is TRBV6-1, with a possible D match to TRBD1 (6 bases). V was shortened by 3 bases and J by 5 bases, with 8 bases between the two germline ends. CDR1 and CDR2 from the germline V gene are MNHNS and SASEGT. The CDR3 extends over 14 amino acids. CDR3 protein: CASSDEGDNSPLHF. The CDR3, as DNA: TGTGCCAGCAGTGACGAGGGGGATAATTCACCCCTCCACTTT.

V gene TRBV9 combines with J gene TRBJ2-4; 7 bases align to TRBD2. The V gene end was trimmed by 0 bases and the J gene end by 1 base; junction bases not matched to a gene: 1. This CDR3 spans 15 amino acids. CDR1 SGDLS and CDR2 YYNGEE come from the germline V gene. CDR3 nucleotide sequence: TGTGCCAGCAGCGTAGTGGGGGGGGCCAAAAACATTCAGTACTTC. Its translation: CASSVVGGAKNIQYF.

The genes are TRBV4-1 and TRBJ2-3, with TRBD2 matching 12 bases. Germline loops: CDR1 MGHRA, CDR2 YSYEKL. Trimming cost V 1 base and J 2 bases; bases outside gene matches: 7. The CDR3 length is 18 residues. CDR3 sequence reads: CASSQVASGGANTDTQYF. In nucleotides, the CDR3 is TGCGCCAGCAGCCAAGTAGCTAGCGGGGGGGCGAACACAGATACGCAGTATTTT.

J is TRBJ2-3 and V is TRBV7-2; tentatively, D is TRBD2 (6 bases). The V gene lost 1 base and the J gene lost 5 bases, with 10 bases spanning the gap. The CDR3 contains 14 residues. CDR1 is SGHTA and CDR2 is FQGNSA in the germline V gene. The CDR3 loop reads CASSLGGLRDTQYF. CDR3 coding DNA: TGTGCCAGCAGCTTAGGGGGACTGAGAGATACGCAGTATTTT.

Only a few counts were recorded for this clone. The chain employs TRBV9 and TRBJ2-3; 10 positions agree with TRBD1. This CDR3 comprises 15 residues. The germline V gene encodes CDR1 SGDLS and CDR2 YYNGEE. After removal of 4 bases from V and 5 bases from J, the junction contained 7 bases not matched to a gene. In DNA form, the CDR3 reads TGTGCCAGCAGCCCCCCCGGACAGGGGGGAGATACGCAGTATTTT. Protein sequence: CASSPPGQGGDTQYF.

CDR3 nucleotides: TGTGCCAGCTCACCAAACCCCAGATCAACTAATGAAAAACTGTTTTTT. Its translation is CASSPNPRSTNEKLFF. The chain joins TRBV18 to TRBJ1-4, with D uncertain. Germline V lookup: CDR1 KGHSH, CDR2 LQKENI. The CDR3 has 16 residues. V lost 2 bases and J 0 bases, leaving 10 bases between the germline ends.

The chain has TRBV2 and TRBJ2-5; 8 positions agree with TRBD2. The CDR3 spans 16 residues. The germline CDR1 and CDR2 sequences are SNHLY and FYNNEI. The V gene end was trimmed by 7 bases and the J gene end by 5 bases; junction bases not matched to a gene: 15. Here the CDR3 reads CASNREAGARGETQYF. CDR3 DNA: TGTGCCAGCAATCGGGAAGCGGGGGCCCGCGGGGAGACCCAGTACTTC.

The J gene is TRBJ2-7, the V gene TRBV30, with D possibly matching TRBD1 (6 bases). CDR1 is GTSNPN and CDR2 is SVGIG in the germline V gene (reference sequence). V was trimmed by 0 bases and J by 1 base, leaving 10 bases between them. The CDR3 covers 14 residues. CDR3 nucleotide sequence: TGTGCCTGGAGTGTGTTGGACAGATCCTACGAGCAGTACTTC. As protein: CAWSVLDRSYEQYF.

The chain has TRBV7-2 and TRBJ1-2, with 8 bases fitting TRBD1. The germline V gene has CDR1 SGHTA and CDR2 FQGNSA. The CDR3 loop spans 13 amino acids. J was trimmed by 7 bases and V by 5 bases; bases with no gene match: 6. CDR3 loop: CASSPQGGAGYTF. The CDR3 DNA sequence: TGTGCCAGCAGCCCACAGGGGGGTGCTGGCTACACCTTC.

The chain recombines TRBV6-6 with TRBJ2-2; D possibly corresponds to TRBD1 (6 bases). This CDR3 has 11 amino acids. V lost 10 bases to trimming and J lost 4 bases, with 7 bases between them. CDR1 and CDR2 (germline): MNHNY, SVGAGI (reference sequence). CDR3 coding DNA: TGTGCCACCAGGGGCACCGGGGAGCTGTTTTTT. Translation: CATRGTGELFF.

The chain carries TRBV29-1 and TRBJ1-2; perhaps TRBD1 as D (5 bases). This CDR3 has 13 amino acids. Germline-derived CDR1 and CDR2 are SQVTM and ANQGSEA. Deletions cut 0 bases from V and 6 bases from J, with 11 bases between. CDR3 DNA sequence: TGCAGCGTTGAAGATGGGGGAGTGGATGGCTACACCTTC. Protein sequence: CSVEDGGVDGYTF.

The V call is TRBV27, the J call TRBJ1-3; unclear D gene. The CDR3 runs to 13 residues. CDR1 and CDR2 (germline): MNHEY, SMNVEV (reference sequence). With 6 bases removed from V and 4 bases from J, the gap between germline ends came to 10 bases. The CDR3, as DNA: TGTGCCAGCAGCACTCTAGGGGGAAACACCATATATTTT. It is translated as CASSTLGGNTIYF.

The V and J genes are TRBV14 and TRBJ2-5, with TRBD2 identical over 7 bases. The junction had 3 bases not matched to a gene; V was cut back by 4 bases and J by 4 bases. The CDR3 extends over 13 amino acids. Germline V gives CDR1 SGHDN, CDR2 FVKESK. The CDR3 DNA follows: TGTGCCAGCAGCCGCAGCGGGGCAGAGACCCAGTACTTC. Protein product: CASSRSGAETQYF.

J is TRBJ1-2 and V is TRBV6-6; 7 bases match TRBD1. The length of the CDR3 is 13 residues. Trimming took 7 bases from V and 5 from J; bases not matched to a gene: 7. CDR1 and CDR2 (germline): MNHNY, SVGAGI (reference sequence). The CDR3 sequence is CASTQTGQYGYTF. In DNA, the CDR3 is TGTGCCAGCACCCAGACAGGGCAGTATGGCTACACCTTC.

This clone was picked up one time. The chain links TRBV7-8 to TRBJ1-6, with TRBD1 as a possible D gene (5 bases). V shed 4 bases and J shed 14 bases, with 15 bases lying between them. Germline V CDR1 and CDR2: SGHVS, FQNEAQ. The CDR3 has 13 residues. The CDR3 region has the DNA TGTGCCAGCAGCTGGGACCCTGCAAGGTCCCTCCACTTT. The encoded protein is CASSWDPARSLHF.

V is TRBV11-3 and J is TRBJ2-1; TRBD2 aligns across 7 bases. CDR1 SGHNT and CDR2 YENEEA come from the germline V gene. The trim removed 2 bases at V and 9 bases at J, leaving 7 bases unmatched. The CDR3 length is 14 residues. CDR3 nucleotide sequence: TGTGCCAGCAGCTTATCTAGCGGATACGGTGAGCAGTTCTTC. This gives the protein CASSLSSGYGEQFF.

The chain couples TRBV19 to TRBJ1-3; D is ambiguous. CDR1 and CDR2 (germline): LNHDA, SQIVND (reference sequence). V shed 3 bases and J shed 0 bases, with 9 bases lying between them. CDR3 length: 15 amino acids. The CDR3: CASSISPRSGNTIYF. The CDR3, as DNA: TGTGCCAGTAGTATCTCGCCTCGCTCTGGAAACACCATATATTTT.

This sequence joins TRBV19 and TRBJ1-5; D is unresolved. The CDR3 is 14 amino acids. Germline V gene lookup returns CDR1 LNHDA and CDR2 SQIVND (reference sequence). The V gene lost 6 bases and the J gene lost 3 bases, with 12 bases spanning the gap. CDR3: CASRIGENNQPQHF. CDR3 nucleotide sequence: TGTGCCAGTAGAATCGGGGAAAACAATCAGCCCCAGCATTTT.

This CDR3 is CASSVGTSSTSYNEQFF. The CDR3 region has the DNA TGTGCCAGCAGCGTCGGGACTAGCTCGACTTCCTACAATGAGCAGTTCTTC. V and J are TRBV9 and TRBJ2-1; 9 bases match TRBD2. Unmatched junction bases numbered 7, after V lost 2 bases and J lost 1 base. CDR3 length equals 17 residues. Germline V gives CDR1 SGDLS, CDR2 YYNGEE.

The DNA for the CDR3 is TGTGCCAGCAGAAAGAGCAATCAGCCCCAGCATTTT. It codes for CASRKSNQPQHF. The V gene is TRBV27, the J gene TRBJ1-5; D not certain. The V end lost 6 bases, the J end lost 1 base, and 4 bases lay between the germline ends. The V gene's germline CDR1 is MNHEY and CDR2 SMNVEV (reference sequence). This CDR3 is built from 12 residues.